The clone carrying this T cell receptor (beta chain) has a handful of counts. Original data processing: Estimation of nucleated cell counts was performed using reference gene primer amplification. TCRdb's copy holds only in-frame clones and misses some; the assay was immunoSEQ multiplex PCR. That table gives V, J and clone size, and the DNA gave D and trimming. The sample consists of some 130,000 clones, 75% to 90% of them appearing once. Everyone who took part was roughly 18 to 89 years old, and they came from about two dozen US areas. Cohort 3 recovery required two negative PCRs, clearance, or symptom resolution. Germline V CDR1 and CDR2: SEHNR, FQNEAQ (reference sequence). V lost 3 bases to trimming and J lost 5 bases; unmatched junction nucleotides: 7. The CDR3 sequence is 14 residues long. This entry belongs to a study of blood T cell repertoires in COVID-19.

The chain uses TRBV7-9 and TRBJ2-7; 7 bases are shared with TRBD1. This receptor was taken from a man aged 25 to 45 who had recovered from COVID-19. The source material was PBMCs or T cells enriched from blood (not recorded which). For the CDR3, the DNA is TGTGCCAGCAGCTTTGGGACAGATTCGCACGAGCAGTACTTC. Protein product: CASSFGTDSHEQYF.